The 27 T cell receptor beta chains given below trace back to one sample, sequenced in a study of cytomegalovirus exposure and HLA in healthy donors. This table comes from immunoSEQ multiplex PCR, and its TCRdb copy is limited to in-frame clones, with some not included. The table records about 78,000 clones, 90% to 97% of them present only once. Sequencing was carried out using PBMCs. The receptors shown here come from a young man in good health and CMV-seropositive.

A single count supports this clone. The chain joins TRBV19 to TRBJ1-3; tentative D call: TRBD1 (5 bases). Germline values: CDR1 LNHDA, CDR2 SQIVND (reference sequence). This CDR3 is built from 15 residues. This CDR3 is CIKPRTGDSGNTIYF. DNA of the CDR3: TGTATCAAACCAAGGACGGGGGACTCTGGAAACACCATATATTTT. The full variable domain, completed using reference TRBV19 and TRBJ1-3, is DGGITQSPKYLFRKEGQNVTLSCEQNLNHDAMYWYRQDPGQGLRLIYYSQIVNDFQKGDIAEGYSVSREKKESFPLTVTSAQKNPTAFYLCIKPRTGDSGNTIYFGEGSWLTVV.

This rearrangement joins TRBV7-9 to TRBJ2-7; TRBD2 agrees at 16 bases. CDR3 length equals 16 residues. Germline V gene lookup returns CDR1 SEHNR and CDR2 FQNEAQ (reference sequence). Trimming removed 1 base from V and 7 bases from J; junction bases left unmatched: 4. Here the CDR3 DNA reads TGTGCCAGCAGCTTAGACGGGACTAGCGGGAGGGGAGAGCAGTACTTC. Residues: CASSLDGTSGRGEQYF. The whole variable domain, filled in from reference TRBV7-9 and TRBJ2-7, reads DTGVSQNPRHKITKRGQNVTFRCDPISEHNRLYWYRQTLGQGPEFLTYFQNEAQLEKSRLLSDRFSAERPKGSFSTLEIQRTEQGDSAMYLCASSLDGTSGRGEQYFGPGTRLTVT.

The J gene is TRBJ1-1, the V gene TRBV7-9; D call uncertain. Germline V CDR1 and CDR2: SEHNR, FQNEAQ (reference sequence). This CDR3 contains 15 residues. Deletions cut 0 bases from V and 3 bases from J, with 11 bases between. The CDR3, as DNA: TGTGCCAGCAGCTTAGCCCTCACGCGCTACACTGAAGCTTTCTTT. Translating gives CASSLALTRYTEAFF.

The chain joins TRBV7-6 to TRBJ2-1; TRBD2 matches 10 bases. V was clipped by 5 bases and J by 3 bases; unmatched bases: 7. The CDR3 length is 16 residues. Germline V gives CDR1 SGHVS, CDR2 FNYEAQ. Written as DNA, the CDR3 is TGTGCCAGCAGCCAAGGACTAGCGGAGATCTACAATGAGCAGTTCTTC. Its translation is CASSQGLAEIYNEQFF.

The chain employs TRBV6-1 and TRBJ2-2, with 12 bases that match TRBD2. CDR3 length equals 15 residues. Per germline, CDR1 MNHNS and CDR2 SASEGT. J was trimmed by 7 bases and V by 8 bases; bases with no gene match: 8. The CDR3 is CASLRLAGAGGELFF. In nucleotides, the CDR3 is TGTGCCAGCTTAAGACTAGCGGGAGCGGGCGGGGAGCTGTTTTTT.

This clone was picked up a small number of times. The chain carries TRBV5-1 and TRBJ2-1; 7 bases line up with TRBD2. Per the germline V gene, CDR1 is SGHRS and CDR2 is YFSETQ. This CDR3 comprises 14 residues. V gave up 3 bases and J gave up 6 bases; unmatched junction bases: 6. The CDR3 DNA is TGCGCCAGCAGCTCCTATAGCGGGCGCAATGAGCAGTTCTTC. The encoded protein is CASSSYSGRNEQFF.

The table lists this clone with a count of one. The V call is TRBV10-3, the J call TRBJ2-1, with D maybe TRBD2 (6 bases). The ends were cut back, 7 bases at V and 7 bases at J, with 20 bases in the middle. The CDR3 sequence is 15 residues long. Germline CDR1 reads ENHRY; CDR2 reads SYGVKD. The CDR3 spells CAIMAGTSSGNEQFF. CDR3 coding DNA: TGTGCCATCATGGCAGGGACTTCATCGGGGAATGAGCAGTTCTTC.

In its sample, this clone was seen once. V is TRBV27 and J is TRBJ1-1, with D maybe TRBD1 (5 bases). Germline V gene data show CDR1 as MNHEY and CDR2 as SMNVEV (reference sequence). This CDR3 has 13 amino acids. V was trimmed by 3 bases and J by 0 bases, leaving 5 bases between them. The CDR3 DNA follows: TGTGCCAGCAGTTTGACAGTGAACACTGAAGCTTTCTTT. Residues: CASSLTVNTEAFF.

The chain carries TRBV27 and TRBJ1-5; perhaps TRBD1 as D (5 bases). The CDR3 runs 14 residues. Germline CDR1 reads MNHEY; CDR2 reads SMNVEV (reference sequence). Trimming took 2 bases from V and 4 from J, leaving 9 bases between them. The CDR3 sequence: CASSLSGGNQPQHF. The CDR3 region has the DNA TGTGCCAGCAGTTTAAGCGGGGGAAATCAGCCCCAGCATTTT.

This chain uses TRBV13 with TRBJ1-2; maybe TRBD1 (5 bases). CDR3 length: 14 amino acids. V was pared by 5 bases and J by 7 bases, with 17 bases between. Germline V gives CDR1 PRHDT, CDR2 FYEKMQ (reference sequence). In nucleotides, the CDR3 is TGTGCCAGCAGCCCCTACGGGGGGTCAGTTGGCTACACCTTC. It codes for CASSPYGGSVGYTF.

The CDR3 DNA sequence: TGTGCCAGCATAGACCGGGGGACGAATGGCTACACCTTC. It codes for CASIDRGTNGYTF. The genes are TRBV28 and TRBJ1-2; D is possibly TRBD1 (5 bases). CDR1 is MDHEN, CDR2 SYDVKM, per germline. CDR3 length: 13 residues. V lost 7 bases and J lost 6, with 15 bases in between.

The chain couples TRBV4-2 to TRBJ1-2; 9 nucleotides line up with TRBD1. Germline trimming cut 1 base from V and 8 bases from J; bases unmatched to any gene: 2. CDR1 is LGHNA, CDR2 YNFKEQ, per germline. This CDR3 comprises 13 residues. The chain's CDR3 is CASSQGTGGGYTF. The CDR3 region has the DNA TGTGCCAGCAGCCAAGGAACAGGGGGCGGCTACACCTTC.

This chain joins TRBV5-5 and TRBJ1-5; D is undetermined. The CDR3 runs to 14 residues. Looked up from germline, CDR1 is SGHKS and CDR2 is YYEKEE (reference sequence). V gave up 2 bases and J gave up 1 base, with 7 bases separating them. As DNA, the CDR3 is TGTGCCAGCAGCTTCTATGAGAGCAATCAGCCCCAGCATTTT. Protein: CASSFYESNQPQHF.

The chain uses TRBV4-2 and TRBJ2-3, with TRBD2 identical over 9 bases. Losses at the gene ends were 1 base for V and 5 bases for J; bases not matched to a gene: 13. The CDR3 covers 18 residues. The germline gives CDR1 LGHNA, CDR2 YNFKEQ. CDR3 nucleotide sequence: TGTGCCAGCAGCCAAGGTGCACTAGCGGGTGGGGGCCGAGATACGCAGTATTTT. The encoded protein is CASSQGALAGGGRDTQYF.

V is TRBV28 and J is TRBJ1-3; D is possibly TRBD1 (5 bases). Per germline, CDR1 MDHEN and CDR2 SYDVKM. This CDR3 spans 15 amino acids. V lost 4 bases to trimming and J lost 0 bases, with 10 bases between them. CDR3 sequence: CASSSGGNSGNTIYF. The CDR3 DNA reads TGTGCCAGCAGTTCTGGGGGGAACTCTGGAAACACCATATATTTT. The variable domain in full, with the rest retrieved from reference TRBV28 and TRBJ1-3, is DVKVTQSSRYLVKRTGEKVFLECVQDMDHENMFWYRQDPGLGLRLIYFSYDVKMKEKGDIPEGYSVSREKKERFSLILESASTNQTSMYLCASSSGGNSGNTIYFGEGSWLTVV.

This chain connects TRBV6-1 to TRBJ2-7; a weak D match, TRBD1 (5 bases). The CDR3 is made up of 15 amino acids. CDR1 and CDR2 (germline): MNHNS, SASEGT. Trimming stripped 5 bases from V and 1 base from J, with 15 bases between. The CDR3 DNA reads TGTGCCAGCAGTCAAGACAGATACTTATCCTACGAGCAGTACTTC. This gives the protein CASSQDRYLSYEQYF.

V gene TRBV7-2 combines with J gene TRBJ2-2; 10 nucleotides align to TRBD2. V lost 6 bases to trimming and J lost 3 bases; unmatched junction nucleotides: 4. Germline CDR1 and CDR2: SGHTA and FQGNSA. This CDR3 is built from 15 residues. CDR3 sequence (DNA): TGTGCCAGCAGTAGCGGGACTAGCGACACCGGGGAGCTGTTTTTT. Amino acid sequence: CASSSGTSDTGELFF.

V is TRBV4-2 and J is TRBJ2-5; 11 bases agree with TRBD2. Germline V lookup: CDR1 LGHNA, CDR2 YNFKEQ. Trimming removed 1 base from V and 1 base from J; junction bases left unmatched: 5. The CDR3 runs 17 residues. CDR3 residues: CASSQGGLADPQETQYF. DNA for the CDR3: TGTGCCAGCAGCCAAGGGGGACTAGCGGACCCCCAAGAGACCCAGTACTTC.

This rearrangement joins TRBV5-1 to TRBJ2-6; 8 bases map to TRBD1. The CDR3 has 16 residues. V lost 7 bases, J lost 0 bases, and 6 bases stayed unmatched. Looked up from germline, CDR1 is SGHRS and CDR2 is YFSETQ. The CDR3 spells CASPGQATSGANVLTF. As DNA, the CDR3 is TGCGCCAGCCCGGGACAGGCGACCTCTGGGGCCAACGTCCTGACTTTC.

CDR3 loop: CASSSVRAGELFF. In nucleotides, the CDR3 is TGTGCCAGCAGCTCCGTCCGCGCCGGGGAGCTGTTTTTT. The chain has TRBV7-8 and TRBJ2-2, with D hard to call. Germline V CDR1 and CDR2: SGHVS, FQNEAQ. V gave up 4 bases and J gave up 6 bases, with 9 bases separating them. This CDR3 comprises 13 residues.

J is TRBJ2-7 and V is TRBV29-1; the match to TRBD1 covers 8 bases. The CDR3 runs to 13 residues. From germline, CDR1 is SQVTM and CDR2 ANQGSEA. V lost 5 bases and J lost 3; bases outside the gene matches: 6. Written as DNA, the CDR3 is TGCAGCGTTCGGGGACAGGAGAACTACGAGCAGTACTTC. It specifies CSVRGQENYEQYF.

The gene calls are TRBV5-1 and TRBJ1-4, with 8 bases matching TRBD1. V lost 5 bases, J lost 0 bases, and 3 bases stayed unmatched. The CDR3 covers 15 residues. Per the germline V gene, CDR1 is SGHRS and CDR2 is YFSETQ. This CDR3 is CASRVTGATNEKLFF. The CDR3, as DNA: TGCGCCAGCAGGGTGACAGGGGCAACTAATGAAAAACTGTTTTTT.

The chain uses TRBV6-5 and TRBJ2-7, with D perhaps TRBD1 (5 bases). Germline CDR1 is MNHEY and CDR2 is SVGAGI. This CDR3 spans 11 amino acids. Trimming cost V 9 bases and J 7 bases, with 13 bases left between them. CDR3 DNA: TGTGCCAGTCGCCAAGGGGTGGAGCAGTACTTC. Translation: CASRQGVEQYF.

The chain recombines TRBV2 with TRBJ1-4; D unresolved. Germline lookup yields CDR1 SNHLY and CDR2 FYNNEI. The CDR3 is 15 amino acids. V was clipped by 8 bases and J by 0 bases, with 13 bases between them. This CDR3 reads CASLGVLATNEKLFF. CDR3 in DNA: TGTGCCAGCCTCGGGGTTCTTGCAACTAATGAAAAACTGTTTTTT. The full variable domain, with the rest looked up from reference TRBV2 and TRBJ1-4, is EPEVTQTPSHQVTQMGQEVILRCVPISNHLYFYWYRQILGQKVEFLVSFYNNEISEKSEIFDDQFSVERPDGSNFTLKIRSTKLEDSAMYFCASLGVLATNEKLFFGSGTQLSVL.

The chain carries TRBV27 and TRBJ1-1, with 7 bases aligning to TRBD1. This CDR3 region has 13 residues. V shed 2 bases and J 7 bases; nucleotides not matched to a gene: 4. CDR1 and CDR2 (germline): MNHEY, SMNVEV (reference sequence). CDR3 DNA sequence: TGTGCCAGCAGTTTACCTCGGACAGGTGAAGCTTTCTTT. It is translated as CASSLPRTGEAFF.

CDR3 coding DNA: TGTGCCAGCAGTTCCGCGACAGGGTCCTATGGCTACACCTTC. Its protein product is CASSSATGSYGYTF. The V and J genes are TRBV28 and TRBJ1-2; 7 nucleotides align to TRBD1. CDR1 and CDR2 (germline): MDHEN, SYDVKM. This CDR3 comprises 14 residues. J lost 4 bases, V lost 4 bases, and 6 bases had no gene match.

This chain joins TRBV29-1 and TRBJ1-5; 8 bases map to TRBD1. The CDR3 runs 13 residues. Germline CDR1 SQVTM, CDR2 ANQGSEA. After removal of 4 bases from V and 5 bases from J, the junction contained 4 bases not matched to a gene. The CDR3 nucleotides are TGCAGCGTTGCTTCAGGGGGCGATCAGCCCCAGCATTTT. Its translation is CSVASGGDQPQHF. The variable domain in full, with the rest retrieved from reference TRBV29-1 and TRBJ1-5, is SAVISQKPSRDICQRGTSLTIQCQVDSQVTMMFWYRQQPGQSLTLIATANQGSEATYESGFVIDKFPISRPNLTFSTLTVSNMSPEDSSIYLCSVASGGDQPQHFGDGTRLSIL.